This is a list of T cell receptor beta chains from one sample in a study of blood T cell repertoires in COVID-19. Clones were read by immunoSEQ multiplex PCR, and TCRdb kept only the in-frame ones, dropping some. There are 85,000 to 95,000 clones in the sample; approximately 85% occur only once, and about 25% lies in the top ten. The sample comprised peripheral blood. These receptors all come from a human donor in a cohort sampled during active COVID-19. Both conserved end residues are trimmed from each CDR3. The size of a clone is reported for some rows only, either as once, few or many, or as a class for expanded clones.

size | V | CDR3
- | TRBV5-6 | ASSFLGTDTGELF
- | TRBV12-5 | ASEPWEQGTDTQY
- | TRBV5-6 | ASSDWTGRYEQY
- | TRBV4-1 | ASGPGAGGTEKLF
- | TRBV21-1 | ASSETGASNTGELF
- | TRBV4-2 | ASSPTSGRNTGELF
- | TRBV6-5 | ASRKGGYETQY
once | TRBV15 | ATSSIQGIQF
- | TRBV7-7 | ASSPGTSIETQY
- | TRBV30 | AWSGGSSYEQY
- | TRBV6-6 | ASSYIRGAEAF
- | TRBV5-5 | ASSFGGFSYEQY
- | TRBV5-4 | ASSPGQGASNSPLH
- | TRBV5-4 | ASSGGQASTGELF
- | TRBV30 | AVTGSIYEQY
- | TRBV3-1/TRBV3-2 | ASSQDGRREF
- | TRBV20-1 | SASSAGNEQF
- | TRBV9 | ASSAFDYWADTQY
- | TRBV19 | ASSLYEGAPTGELF
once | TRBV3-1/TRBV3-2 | ASSQLTDTSGRGNEQF
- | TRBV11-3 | ASSFRLAPHNEQF
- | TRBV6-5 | ASSIQGLPGNTIY
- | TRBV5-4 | ASSLLRGRNTEAF
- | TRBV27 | ASRTLGQTAF
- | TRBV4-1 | ASAPDRVYGYT
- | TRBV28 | ASSPWGSGAYEQY
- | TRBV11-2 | ASSPLRGGGRTGELF
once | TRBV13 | ASSLGLADGELF
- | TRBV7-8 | ASSFFPPRRGSSETQY
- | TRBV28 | ASSRGSYEQY
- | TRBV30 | AWSRGGYGYT
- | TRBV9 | ASSVAAGGGTKNIQY
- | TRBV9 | ASSGSRGQYNEQF
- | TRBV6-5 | ASSRQGLGYGYT
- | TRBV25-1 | ASSETGAGANVLT
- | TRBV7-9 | ASSFPPEASQLG
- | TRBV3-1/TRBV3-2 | ASYPGRVIPQETQY
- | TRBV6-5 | ASSSDRGTEAF
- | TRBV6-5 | ASSYGAGDYEQY
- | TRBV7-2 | ASSLEGLAGEETQY
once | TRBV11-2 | ASSLGDSNEKLF
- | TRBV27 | ASSFGTANTGELF
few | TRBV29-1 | SAHTGQLNSPLH
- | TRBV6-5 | ASSYSGATDTQY
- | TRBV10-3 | AISDRGSQETQY
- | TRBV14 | ASSQVTAALSGTDTQY
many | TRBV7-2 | ATSAGSSYNEQF
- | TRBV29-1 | SVELDRGYNEQF
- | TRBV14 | ASSQLDRGTQY
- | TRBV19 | ASSPIPGQGSTGELF
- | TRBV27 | ASSLRAGGPGEQY